The TCR beta chain under discussion was sequenced for a study of blood T cell repertoires in COVID-19. Assay used: immunoSEQ multiplex PCR; TCRdb lists only in-frame clones, some missing. Of approximately 50,000 clones listed, approximately 79% are singletons. Germline-derived CDR1 and CDR2 are SGHRS and YFSETQ. Losses at the gene ends were 4 bases for V and 5 bases for J; bases not matched to a gene: 11. The CDR3 contains 16 residues. The sample was peripheral blood. The sequence derives from a man in his 70s with acute or convalescent COVID-19. The chain couples TRBV5-1 to TRBJ2-3; the match to TRBD2 covers 9 bases. The CDR3 nucleotides are TGCGCCAGCAGCGTGGGACTAGCTGAACTGGGAGATACGCAGTATTTT. Translation: CASSVGLAELGDTQYF. Together with reference TRBV5-1 and TRBJ2-3, the CDR3 gives the full variable domain: KAGVTQTPRYLIKTRGQQVTLSCSPISGHRSVSWYQQTPGQGLQFLFEYFSETQRNKGNFPGRFSGRQFSNSRSEMNVSTLELGDSALYLCASSVGLAELGDTQYFGPGTRLTVL.